These T cell receptor beta chains were read from a single sample in a study of blood T cell repertoires in COVID-19. Some clones are missing from TCRdb's copy, which holds only in-frame ones; the method was immunoSEQ multiplex PCR. The repertoire holds over 250,000 clones, approximately 86% seen once, with roughly 9.8% in the top ten. The sequenced sample consisted of peripheral blood. The receptors come from a man in his forties or fifties who had recovered from COVID-19. The CDR3 runs from the conserved cysteine through the conserved F or W. Fields, in order: D gene, clone size, V gene, J gene, CDR3 DNA, CDR3 protein. D genes are given only for firm matches. The size field is filled for only some rows; it gives once, few, many or a size class.

TRBD2	once	TRBV18	TRBJ2-5	TGTGCCAGCTCACCTGGTCTAGCGGGGGGCGGCCAAGAGACCCAGTACTTC	CASSPGLAGGGQETQYF
TRBD2	once	TRBV5-1	TRBJ2-7	TGCGCCAGCAGCCGGGACTACACCTACGAGCAGTACTTC	CASSRDYTYEQYF
TRBD2	NA	TRBV7-9	TRBJ2-7	TGTGCCAGCAGCTTAACCCAGGGAGGGAATTACGAGCAGTACTTC	CASSLTQGGNYEQYF
NA	NA	TRBV3-1/TRBV3-2	TRBJ2-7	TGTGCCAGCAGCCAAGATTGGAGGACGGGAGAGCAGTACTTC	CASSQDWRTGEQYF
TRBD2	NA	TRBV30	TRBJ2-7	TGTGCCTGGAGTCAAGGACTAGCGGGAACCTACGAGCAGTACTTC	CAWSQGLAGTYEQYF
TRBD2	NA	TRBV7-9	TRBJ2-3	TGTGCCAGCAGCCCCCGGGCTAGCGGGGGGCCGGCAGATACGCAGTATTTT	CASSPRASGGPADTQYF
TRBD2	few	TRBV9	TRBJ2-3	TGTGCCAGCAGCGCCAACTTAGCGGGAGGTCGCACAGATACGCAGTATTTT	CASSANLAGGRTDTQYF
TRBD2	NA	TRBV7-8	TRBJ2-5	TGTGCCAGCAGCTTAGCGCACCAGCGGGGGGCGCAAGAGACCCAGTACTTC	CASSLAHQRGAQETQYF
NA	NA	TRBV7-4	TRBJ2-7	TGTGCCAGCAGCTTCCACATTCCCTACGAGCAGTACTTC	CASSFHIPYEQYF
NA	NA	TRBV7-2	TRBJ1-5	TGTGCCAGCAGCTTTCAGGGCGTGAGCAATCAGCCCCAGCATTTT	CASSFQGVSNQPQHF
TRBD1	NA	TRBV10-2	TRBJ1-1	TGCGCCACCGACCCCGACAGGGGAGGGGCGAGCACTGAAGCTTTCTTT	CATDPDRGGASTEAFF
TRBD1	NA	TRBV20-1	TRBJ1-2	TGCAGTGCTCACCGGGACAGGGGCTACACCTTC	CSAHRDRGYTF
NA	NA	TRBV6-5	TRBJ1-6	TGTGCCAGCAGCACAGCCTCTAATTCACCCCTCCACTTT	CASSTASNSPLHF
TRBD2	NA	TRBV7-8	TRBJ2-7	TGTGCCAGCAGCTTAAACCTAGCGGGGAACTACGAGCAGTACTTC	CASSLNLAGNYEQYF
NA	NA	TRBV11-2	TRBJ2-5	TGTGCCAGCAGCTTAGAGGCTAGCGGACAGCAAGAGACCCAGTACTTC	CASSLEASGQQETQYF
TRBD2	NA	TRBV5-1	TRBJ2-3	TGCGCCAGCACCACCGGGACTAGCGGGAGACTGGGTGGCACAGATACGCAGTATTTT	CASTTGTSGRLGGTDTQYF
NA	NA	TRBV6-5	TRBJ1-2	TGTGCCAGCAGTTACAGCGGTGGACCGACCTATGGCTACACCTTC	CASSYSGGPTYGYTF
NA	NA	TRBV4-1	TRBJ1-5	TGCGCCAGCAGCCAAGACGGGTCGGGGGGGAATCAGCCCCAGCATTTT	CASSQDGSGGNQPQHF
TRBD2	NA	TRBV6-5	TRBJ2-1	TGTGCCAGCAGTCCGACTAGCGGGTTCTACAATGAGCAGTTCTTC	CASSPTSGFYNEQFF
NA	NA	TRBV5-6	TRBJ2-3	TGTGCCAGCAGCACTCTAAATACGCAGTATTTT	CASSTLNTQYF
TRBD2	NA	TRBV7-2	TRBJ2-7	TGTGCCAGCAGCTTAGTCGGCGGGGGTTCCTACGAGCAGTACTTC	CASSLVGGGSYEQYF
NA	NA	TRBV20-1	TRBJ1-1	TGCAGTGCTAGTGGGAACATTGGAGCTGAAGCTTTCTTT	CSASGNIGAEAFF
TRBD2	NA	TRBV7-3	TRBJ2-7	TGTGCCAGCAGCTCTCATGGCGGGGGGTCCTACGAGCAGTACTTC	CASSSHGGGSYEQYF
NA	NA	TRBV7-2	TRBJ1-4	TGTGCCAGCAGCTTACGGGGGGACGGTAATGAAAAACTGTTTTTT	CASSLRGDGNEKLFF
NA	NA	TRBV18	TRBJ2-1	TGTGCCAGCTCACCACCGCAGGGATATTCCCTGTTCTTC	CASSPPQGYSLFF
TRBD1	NA	TRBV7-2	TRBJ1-2	TGTGCCAGCAGCTTAGAGGGACAGGGGGCCTATGGCTACACCTTC	CASSLEGQGAYGYTF
NA	NA	TRBV4-1	TRBJ1-2	TGCGCCAGCAGCCTATTAAGGACGAACAGGGGCTACACCTTC	CASSLLRTNRGYTF
NA	few	TRBV12-3/TRBV12-4	TRBJ2-7	TGTGCCAGCAGCCAAGGCAGGTCCATAGAGCAGTACTTC	CASSQGRSIEQYF
TRBD1	NA	TRBV19	TRBJ2-7	TGTGCCAGTAGTGGGGACAGCTACTACGAGCAGTACTTC	CASSGDSYYEQYF
NA	NA	TRBV7-2	TRBJ1-1	TGTGCCAGCAGCCCTAACGGGGGGCCGAATGAAGCTTTCTTT	CASSPNGGPNEAFF
TRBD2	NA	TRBV6-5	TRBJ2-3	TGTGCCAGCAGTTACGGGACTAGCGGGGGGACATTTTTT	CASSYGTSGGTFF
TRBD1	NA	TRBV19	TRBJ2-7	TGTGCCAGTAGTATTTTTACAGGGGGTATTGGCGAGCAGTACTTC	CASSIFTGGIGEQYF
NA	NA	TRBV11-3	TRBJ2-3	TGTGCCAGCAGCCGCGGGCAGTACACAGATACGCAGTATTTT	CASSRGQYTDTQYF
TRBD1	once	TRBV12-3/TRBV12-4	TRBJ2-7	TGTGCCAGCAGAGGACAGGGCGACGAGCAGTACTTC	CASRGQGDEQYF
TRBD2	few	TRBV5-1	TRBJ2-1	TGCGCCAGCAGCTTATTAGCGGGAGGGGCCTACAATGAGCAGTTCTTC	CASSLLAGGAYNEQFF
TRBD1	once	TRBV30	TRBJ1-5	TGTGCCTGGAGTGGGGACAGGGGGCGAGATCAGCCCCAGCATTTT	CAWSGDRGRDQPQHF
NA	few	TRBV5-1	TRBJ2-2	TGCGCCAGCAGCTTGTATGGTCTGGACAGCCCGAACACCGGGGAGCTGTTTTTT	CASSLYGLDSPNTGELFF
NA	NA	TRBV18	TRBJ2-3	TGTGCCAGCTCACCACTTAGAGCCACAGATACGCAGTATTTT	CASSPLRATDTQYF
NA	NA	TRBV4-1	TRBJ1-2	TGCGCCAGCAGCCCGCAGGTAAACTATGGCTACACCTTC	CASSPQVNYGYTF
NA	NA	TRBV6-6	TRBJ2-7	TGTGCCAGCACCCCCGGGGGAGCGTCCGAGCAGTACTTC	CASTPGGASEQYF
NA	once	TRBV5-1	TRBJ1-4	TGCGCCAGCAGCTTGACGTCCGCGGGGTCCCTCGAAAAACTGTTTTTT	CASSLTSAGSLEKLFF